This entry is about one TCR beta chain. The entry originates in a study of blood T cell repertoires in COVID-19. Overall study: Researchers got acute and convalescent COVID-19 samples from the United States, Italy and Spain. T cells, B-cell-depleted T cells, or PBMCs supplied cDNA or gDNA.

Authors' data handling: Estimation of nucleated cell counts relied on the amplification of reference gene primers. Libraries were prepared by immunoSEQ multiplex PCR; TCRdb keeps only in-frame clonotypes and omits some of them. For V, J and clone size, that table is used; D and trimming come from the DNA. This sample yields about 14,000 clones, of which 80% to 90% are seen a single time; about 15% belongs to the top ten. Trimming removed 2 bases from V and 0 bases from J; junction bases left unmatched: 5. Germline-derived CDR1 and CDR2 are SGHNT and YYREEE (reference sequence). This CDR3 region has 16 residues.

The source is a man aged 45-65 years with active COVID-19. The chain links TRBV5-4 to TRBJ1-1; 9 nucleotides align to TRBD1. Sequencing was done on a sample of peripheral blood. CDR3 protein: CASSLRDREMNTEAFF. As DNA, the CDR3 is TGTGCCAGCAGCTTACGGGACAGGGAGATGAACACTGAAGCTTTCTTT.